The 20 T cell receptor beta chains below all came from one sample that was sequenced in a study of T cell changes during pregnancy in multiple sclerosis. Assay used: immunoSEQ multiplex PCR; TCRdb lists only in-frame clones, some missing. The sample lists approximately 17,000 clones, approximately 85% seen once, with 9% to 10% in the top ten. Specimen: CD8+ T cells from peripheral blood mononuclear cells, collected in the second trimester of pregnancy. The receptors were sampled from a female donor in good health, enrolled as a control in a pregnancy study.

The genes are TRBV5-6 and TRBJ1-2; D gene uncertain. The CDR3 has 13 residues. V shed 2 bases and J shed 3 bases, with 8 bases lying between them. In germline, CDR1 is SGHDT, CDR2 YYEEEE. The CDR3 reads CASSFGRDYGYTF. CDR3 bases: TGTGCCAGCAGCTTTGGTCGGGACTATGGCTACACCTTC.

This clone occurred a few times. CDR3 DNA: TGCGCCAGCAGCTTCTCGCTAGCGGGGGTCTCTCAAGAGACCCAGTACTTC. This codes for CASSFSLAGVSQETQYF. The rearrangement uses TRBV5-1 and TRBJ2-5, with TRBD2 matching over 10 bases. This CDR3 comprises 17 residues. The V gene end was trimmed by 2 bases and the J gene end by 2 bases; junction bases not matched to a gene: 9. Germline loops: CDR1 SGHRS, CDR2 YFSETQ. Together with reference TRBV5-1 and TRBJ2-5, the CDR3 gives the full variable domain: KAGVTQTPRYLIKTRGQQVTLSCSPISGHRSVSWYQQTPGQGLQFLFEYFSETQRNKGNFPGRFSGRQFSNSRSEMNVSTLELGDSALYLCASSFSLAGVSQETQYFGPGTRLLVL.

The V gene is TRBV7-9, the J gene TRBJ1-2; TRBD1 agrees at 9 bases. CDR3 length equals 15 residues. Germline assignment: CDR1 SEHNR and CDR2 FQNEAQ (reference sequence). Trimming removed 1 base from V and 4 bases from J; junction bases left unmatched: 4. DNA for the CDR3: TGTGCCAGCAGCTTAGTCGGGACAGGGACCTATGGCTACACCTTC. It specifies CASSLVGTGTYGYTF.

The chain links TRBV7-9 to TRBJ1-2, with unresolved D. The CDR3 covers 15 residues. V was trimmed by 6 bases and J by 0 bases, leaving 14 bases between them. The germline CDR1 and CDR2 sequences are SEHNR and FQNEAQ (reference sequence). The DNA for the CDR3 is TGTGCCAGCAGTGTCACTGCTGCCGCTAACTATGGCTACACCTTC. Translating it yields CASSVTAAANYGYTF.

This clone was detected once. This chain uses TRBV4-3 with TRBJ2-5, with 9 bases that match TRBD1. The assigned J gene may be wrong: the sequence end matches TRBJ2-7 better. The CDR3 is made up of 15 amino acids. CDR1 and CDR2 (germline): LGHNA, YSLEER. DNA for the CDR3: TGCGCCAGCAGCCAAGGAGGGACAGGGACCTACGAGCAGTACTTC. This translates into CASSQGGTGTYEQYF.

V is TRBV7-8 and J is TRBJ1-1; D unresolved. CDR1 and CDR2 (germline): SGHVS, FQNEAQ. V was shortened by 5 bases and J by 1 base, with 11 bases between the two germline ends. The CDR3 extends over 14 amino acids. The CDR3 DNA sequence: TGTGCCAGCAGCCCGAGGGCAGGGAACACTGAAGCTTTCTTT. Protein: CASSPRAGNTEAFF.

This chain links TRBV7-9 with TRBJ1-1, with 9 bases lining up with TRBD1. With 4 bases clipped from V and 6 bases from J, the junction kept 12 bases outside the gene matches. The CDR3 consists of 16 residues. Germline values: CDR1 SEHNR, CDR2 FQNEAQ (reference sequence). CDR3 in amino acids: CASSSTGGALIPEAFF. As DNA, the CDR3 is TGTGCCAGCAGCTCCACAGGGGGCGCCTTAATCCCTGAAGCTTTCTTT.

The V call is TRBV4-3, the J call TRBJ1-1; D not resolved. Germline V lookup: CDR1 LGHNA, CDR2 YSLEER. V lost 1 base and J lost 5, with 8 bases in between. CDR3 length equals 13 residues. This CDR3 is CASSQGGRTEAFF. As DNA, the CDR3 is TGCGCCAGCAGCCAAGGAGGCCGTACTGAAGCTTTCTTT.

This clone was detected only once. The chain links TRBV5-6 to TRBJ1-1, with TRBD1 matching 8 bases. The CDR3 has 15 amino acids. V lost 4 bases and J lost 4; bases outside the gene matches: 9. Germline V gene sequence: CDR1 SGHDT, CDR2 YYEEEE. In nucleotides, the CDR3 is TGTGCCAGCAGCAAAACCACGGACAGGGTCACTGAAGCTTTCTTT. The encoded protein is CASSKTTDRVTEAFF. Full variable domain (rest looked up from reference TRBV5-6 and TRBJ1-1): DAGVTQSPTHLIKTRGQQVTLRCSPKSGHDTVSWYQQALGQGPQFIFQYYEEEERQRGNFPDRFSGHQFPNYSSELNVNALLLGDSALYLCASSKTTDRVTEAFFGQGTRLTVV.

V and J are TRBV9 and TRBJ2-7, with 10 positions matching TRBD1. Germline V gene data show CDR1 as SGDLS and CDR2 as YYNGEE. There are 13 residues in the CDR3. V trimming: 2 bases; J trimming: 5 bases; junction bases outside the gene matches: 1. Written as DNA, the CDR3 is TGTGCCAGCAGCGTGGGACAGGGGAACGAGCAGTACTTC. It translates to CASSVGQGNEQYF.

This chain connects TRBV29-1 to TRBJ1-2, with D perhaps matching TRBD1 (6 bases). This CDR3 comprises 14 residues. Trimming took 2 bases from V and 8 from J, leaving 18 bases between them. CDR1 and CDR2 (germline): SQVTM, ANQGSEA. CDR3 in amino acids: CSVETWRQERGYTF. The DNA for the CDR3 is TGCAGCGTTGAAACGTGGCGACAGGAAAGGGGCTACACCTTC.

The CDR3 region is CASSLLGQGAREQYF. The CDR3 coding sequence is TGTGCCAGCAGCCTCTTGGGACAGGGGGCTCGCGAGCAGTACTTC. V usage is TRBV7-8 and J usage is TRBJ2-7; the match to TRBD1 covers 12 bases. The CDR3 is made up of 15 amino acids. The V gene end was trimmed by 5 bases and the J gene end by 6 bases; junction bases not matched to a gene: 8. Germline values: CDR1 SGHVS, CDR2 FQNEAQ.

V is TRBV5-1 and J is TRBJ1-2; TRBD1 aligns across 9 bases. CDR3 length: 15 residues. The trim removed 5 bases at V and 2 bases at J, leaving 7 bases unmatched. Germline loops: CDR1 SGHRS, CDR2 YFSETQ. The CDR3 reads CASRSAGTGNYGYTF. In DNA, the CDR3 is TGCGCCAGCAGATCCGCCGGGACAGGGAACTATGGCTACACCTTC.

The CDR3 reads CASSTGLAGGTDTQYF. CDR3 DNA sequence: TGTGCCAGCAGCACCGGACTAGCGGGCGGCACAGATACGCAGTATTTT. This sequence joins TRBV7-9 and TRBJ2-3; 11 nucleotides line up with TRBD2. The germline V gene encodes CDR1 SEHNR and CDR2 FQNEAQ (reference sequence). The V and J ends lost 5 bases and 1 base, in that order; junction bases with no gene match: 5. This CDR3 has 16 residues.

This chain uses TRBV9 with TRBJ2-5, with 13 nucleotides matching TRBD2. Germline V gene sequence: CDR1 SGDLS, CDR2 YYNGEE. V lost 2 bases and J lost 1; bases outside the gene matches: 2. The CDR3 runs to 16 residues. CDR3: CASSVTSGGRQETQYF. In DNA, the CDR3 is TGTGCCAGCAGCGTGACTAGCGGGGGGCGCCAAGAGACCCAGTACTTC.

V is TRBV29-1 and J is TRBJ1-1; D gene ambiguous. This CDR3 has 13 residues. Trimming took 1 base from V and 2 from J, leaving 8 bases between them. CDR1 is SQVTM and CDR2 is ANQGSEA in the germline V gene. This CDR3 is CSVEGQFNTEAFF. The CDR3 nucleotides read TGCAGCGTTGAAGGGCAGTTTAACACTGAAGCTTTCTTT. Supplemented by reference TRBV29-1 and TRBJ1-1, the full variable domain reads SAVISQKPSRDICQRGTSLTIQCQVDSQVTMMFWYRQQPGQSLTLIATANQGSEATYESGFVIDKFPISRPNLTFSTLTVSNMSPEDSSIYLCSVEGQFNTEAFFGQGTRLTVV.

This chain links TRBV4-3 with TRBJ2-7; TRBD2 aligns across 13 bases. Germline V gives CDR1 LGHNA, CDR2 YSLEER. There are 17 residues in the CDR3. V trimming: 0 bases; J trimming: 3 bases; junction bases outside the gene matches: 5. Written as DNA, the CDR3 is TGCGCCAGCAGCCAAGAGGTACTAGCGGGGGGGATCTACGAGCAGTACTTC. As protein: CASSQEVLAGGIYEQYF.

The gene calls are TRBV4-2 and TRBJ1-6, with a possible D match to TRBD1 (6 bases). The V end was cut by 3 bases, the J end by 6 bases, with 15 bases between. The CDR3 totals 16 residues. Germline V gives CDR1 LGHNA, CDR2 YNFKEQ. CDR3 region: CASSQREDSPNSPLHF. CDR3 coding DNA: TGTGCCAGCAGCCAGCGGGAGGACAGCCCTAATTCACCCCTCCACTTT.

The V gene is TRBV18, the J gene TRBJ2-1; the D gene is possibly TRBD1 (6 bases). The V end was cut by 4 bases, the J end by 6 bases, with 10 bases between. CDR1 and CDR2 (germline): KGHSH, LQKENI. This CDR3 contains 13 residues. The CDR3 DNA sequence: TGTGCCAGCTCACTATCGACAGGCAATGAGCAGTTCTTC. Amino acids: CASSLSTGNEQFF.

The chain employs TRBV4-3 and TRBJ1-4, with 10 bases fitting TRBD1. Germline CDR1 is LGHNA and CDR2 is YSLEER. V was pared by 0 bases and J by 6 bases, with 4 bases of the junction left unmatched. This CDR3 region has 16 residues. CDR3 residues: CASSQDLGQGHEKLFF. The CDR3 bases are TGCGCCAGCAGCCAAGATTTGGGACAGGGGCATGAAAAACTGTTTTTT.